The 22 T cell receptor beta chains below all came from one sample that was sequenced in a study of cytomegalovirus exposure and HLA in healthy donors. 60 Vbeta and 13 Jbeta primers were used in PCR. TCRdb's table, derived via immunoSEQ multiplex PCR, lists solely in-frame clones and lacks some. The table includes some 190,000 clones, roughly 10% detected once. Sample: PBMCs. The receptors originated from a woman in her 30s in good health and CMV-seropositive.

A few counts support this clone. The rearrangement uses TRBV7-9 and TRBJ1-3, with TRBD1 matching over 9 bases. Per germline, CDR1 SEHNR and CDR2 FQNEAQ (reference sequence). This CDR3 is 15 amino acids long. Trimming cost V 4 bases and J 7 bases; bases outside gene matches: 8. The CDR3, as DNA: TGTGCCAGCAGCTCCCATTGGGACAGGGTTAACACCATATATTTT. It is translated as CASSSHWDRVNTIYF.

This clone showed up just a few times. The CDR3 loop is CASSPGTGAAGELFF. In DNA, the CDR3 is TGCGCCAGCAGCCCGGGGACAGGGGCAGCCGGGGAGCTGTTTTTT. The gene calls are TRBV5-1 and TRBJ2-2; TRBD1 aligns across 10 bases. The germline V gene has CDR1 SGHRS and CDR2 YFSETQ. V was clipped by 4 bases and J by 6 bases; unmatched bases: 6. The CDR3 runs to 15 residues. Full variable domain (outside the CDR3, taken from reference TRBV5-1 and TRBJ2-2): KAGVTQTPRYLIKTRGQQVTLSCSPISGHRSVSWYQQTPGQGLQFLFEYFSETQRNKGNFPGRFSGRQFSNSRSEMNVSTLELGDSALYLCASSPGTGAAGELFFGEGSRLTVL.

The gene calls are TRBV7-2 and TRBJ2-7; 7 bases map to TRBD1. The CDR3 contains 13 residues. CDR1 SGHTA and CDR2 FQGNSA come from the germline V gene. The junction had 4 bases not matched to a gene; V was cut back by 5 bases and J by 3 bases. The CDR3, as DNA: TGTGCCAGCAGCGTAGGGGGCCTCTACGAGCAGTACTTC. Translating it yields CASSVGGLYEQYF.

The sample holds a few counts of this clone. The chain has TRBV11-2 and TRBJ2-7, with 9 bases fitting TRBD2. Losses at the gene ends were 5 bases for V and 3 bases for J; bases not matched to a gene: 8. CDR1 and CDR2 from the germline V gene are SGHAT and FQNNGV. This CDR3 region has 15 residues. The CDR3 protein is CASSLNLAGIYEQYF. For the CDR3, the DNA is TGTGCCAGCAGCCTCAACCTAGCGGGAATCTACGAGCAGTACTTC.

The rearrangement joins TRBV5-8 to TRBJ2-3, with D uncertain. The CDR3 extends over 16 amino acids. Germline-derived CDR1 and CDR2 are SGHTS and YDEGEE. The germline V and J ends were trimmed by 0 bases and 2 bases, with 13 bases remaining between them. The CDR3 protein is CASSLGRGHNTDTQYF. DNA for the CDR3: TGTGCCAGCAGCTTGGGGCGAGGTCATAACACAGATACGCAGTATTTT.

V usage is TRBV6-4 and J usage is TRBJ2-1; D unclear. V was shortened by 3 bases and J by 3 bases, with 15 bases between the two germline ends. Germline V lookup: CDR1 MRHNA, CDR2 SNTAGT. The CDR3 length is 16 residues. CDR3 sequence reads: CASSELPLSGYNEQFF. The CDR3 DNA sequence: TGTGCCAGCAGTGAACTCCCACTGTCCGGCTACAATGAGCAGTTCTTC.

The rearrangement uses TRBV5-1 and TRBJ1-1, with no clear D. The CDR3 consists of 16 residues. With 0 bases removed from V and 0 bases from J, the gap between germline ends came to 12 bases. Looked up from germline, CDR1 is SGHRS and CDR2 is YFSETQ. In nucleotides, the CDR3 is TGCGCCAGCAGCTTGGGATTGGCCCTGTTGAACACTGAAGCTTTCTTT. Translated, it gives CASSLGLALLNTEAFF. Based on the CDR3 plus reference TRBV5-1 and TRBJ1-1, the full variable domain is KAGVTQTPRYLIKTRGQQVTLSCSPISGHRSVSWYQQTPGQGLQFLFEYFSETQRNKGNFPGRFSGRQFSNSRSEMNVSTLELGDSALYLCASSLGLALLNTEAFFGQGTRLTVV.

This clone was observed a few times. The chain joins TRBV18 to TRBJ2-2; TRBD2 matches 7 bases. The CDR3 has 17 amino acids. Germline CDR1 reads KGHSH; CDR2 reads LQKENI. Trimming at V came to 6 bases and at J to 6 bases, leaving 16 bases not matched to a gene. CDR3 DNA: TGTGCCAGCTCCCCCACTTCTAGCGGAGCACGGGCCGGGGAGCTGTTTTTT. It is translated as CASSPTSSGARAGELFF.

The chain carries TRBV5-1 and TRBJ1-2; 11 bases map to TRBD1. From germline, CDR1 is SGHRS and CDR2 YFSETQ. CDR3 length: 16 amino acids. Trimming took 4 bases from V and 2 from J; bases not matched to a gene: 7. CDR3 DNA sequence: TGCGCCAGCAGCCCCGGGACAGGGGGACCCAACTATGGCTACACCTTC. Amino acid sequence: CASSPGTGGPNYGYTF.

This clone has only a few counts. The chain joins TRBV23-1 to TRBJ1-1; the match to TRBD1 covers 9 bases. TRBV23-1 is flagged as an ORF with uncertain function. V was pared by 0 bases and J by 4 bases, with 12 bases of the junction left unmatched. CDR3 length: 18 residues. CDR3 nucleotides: TGCGCCAGCAGTCAATCCGGACAGGGGAATGAAAGGATCACTGAAGCTTTCTTT. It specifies CASSQSGQGNERITEAFF.

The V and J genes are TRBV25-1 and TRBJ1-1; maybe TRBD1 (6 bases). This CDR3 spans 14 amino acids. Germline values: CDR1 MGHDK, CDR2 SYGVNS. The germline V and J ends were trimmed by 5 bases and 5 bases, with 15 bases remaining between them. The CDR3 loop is CASSLPGAETEAFF. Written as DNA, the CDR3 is TGTGCCAGCAGTCTCCCAGGGGCAGAGACTGAAGCTTTCTTT.

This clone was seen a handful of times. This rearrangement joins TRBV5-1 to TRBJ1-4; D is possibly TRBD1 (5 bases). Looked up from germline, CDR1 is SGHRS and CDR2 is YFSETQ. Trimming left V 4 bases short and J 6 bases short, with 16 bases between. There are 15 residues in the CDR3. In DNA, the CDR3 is TGCGCCAGCAGCCCGGGCGGGACCAGTCATGAAAAACTGTTTTTT. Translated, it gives CASSPGGTSHEKLFF.

The CDR3 region has the DNA TGTGCCAGCAGCGTAGGGCAGCGGGCCCTCTCCTACGAGCAGTACTTC. It yields the protein CASSVGQRALSYEQYF. V usage is TRBV9 and J usage is TRBJ2-7, with a possible D match to TRBD2 (6 bases). CDR3 length equals 16 residues. Germline V gives CDR1 SGDLS, CDR2 YYNGEE. V lost 0 bases and J 0 bases, leaving 13 bases between the germline ends. The whole variable domain, filled in from reference TRBV9 and TRBJ2-7, reads DSGVTQTPKHLITATGQRVTLRCSPRSGDLSVYWYQQSLDQGLQFLIQYYNGEERAKGNILERFSAQQFPDLHSELNLSSLELGDSALYFCASSVGQRALSYEQYFGPGTRLTVT.

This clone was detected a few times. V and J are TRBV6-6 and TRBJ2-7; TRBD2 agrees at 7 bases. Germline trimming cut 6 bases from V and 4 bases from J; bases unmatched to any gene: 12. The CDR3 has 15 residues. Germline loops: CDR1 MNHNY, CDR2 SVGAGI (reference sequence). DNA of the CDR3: TGTGCCAGCAGACCAGACATATCGGGGGGATACGAGCAGTACTTC. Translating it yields CASRPDISGGYEQYF.

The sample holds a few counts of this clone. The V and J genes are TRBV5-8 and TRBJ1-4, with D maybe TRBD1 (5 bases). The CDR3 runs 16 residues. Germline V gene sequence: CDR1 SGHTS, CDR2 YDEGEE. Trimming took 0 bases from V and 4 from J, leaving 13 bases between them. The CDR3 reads CASSLGRRGLNEKLFF. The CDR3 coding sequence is TGTGCCAGCAGCTTGGGCAGGAGGGGACTTAATGAAAAACTGTTTTTT. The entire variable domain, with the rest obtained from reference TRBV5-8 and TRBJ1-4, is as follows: EAGVTQSPTHLIKTRGQQATLRCSPISGHTSVYWYQQALGLGLQFLLWYDEGEERNRGNFPPRFSGRQFPNYSSELNVNALELEDSALYLCASSLGRRGLNEKLFFGSGTQLSVL.

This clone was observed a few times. This chain's CDR3 is CASKGDSSSNYGYTF. CDR3 DNA sequence: TGTGCCAGTAAGGGGGACAGCTCATCTAACTATGGCTACACCTTC. The chain couples TRBV19 to TRBJ1-2; 7 nucleotides match TRBD1. Trimming removed 7 bases from V and 0 bases from J; junction bases left unmatched: 8. Germline V gene data show CDR1 as LNHDA and CDR2 as SQIVND (reference sequence). The CDR3 consists of 15 residues.

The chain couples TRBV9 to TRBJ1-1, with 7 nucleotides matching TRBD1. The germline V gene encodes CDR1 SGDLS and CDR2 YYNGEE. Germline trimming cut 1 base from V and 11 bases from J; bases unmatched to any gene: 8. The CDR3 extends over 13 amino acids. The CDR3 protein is CASSVLARDSAFF. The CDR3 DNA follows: TGTGCCAGCAGCGTACTAGCCCGGGACAGCGCTTTCTTT.

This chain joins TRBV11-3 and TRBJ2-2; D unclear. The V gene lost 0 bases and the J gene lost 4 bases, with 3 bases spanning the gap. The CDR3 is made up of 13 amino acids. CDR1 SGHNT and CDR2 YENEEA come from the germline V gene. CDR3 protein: CASSLDSTGELFF. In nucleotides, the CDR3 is TGTGCCAGCAGCTTAGACAGCACCGGGGAGCTGTTTTTT.

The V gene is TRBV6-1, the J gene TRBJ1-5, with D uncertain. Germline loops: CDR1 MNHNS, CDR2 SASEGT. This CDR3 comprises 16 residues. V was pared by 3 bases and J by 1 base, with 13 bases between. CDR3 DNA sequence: TGTGCCAGCAGTGATGGAAGCGGAGGGAGCAATCAGCCCCAGCATTTT. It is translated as CASSDGSGGSNQPQHF.

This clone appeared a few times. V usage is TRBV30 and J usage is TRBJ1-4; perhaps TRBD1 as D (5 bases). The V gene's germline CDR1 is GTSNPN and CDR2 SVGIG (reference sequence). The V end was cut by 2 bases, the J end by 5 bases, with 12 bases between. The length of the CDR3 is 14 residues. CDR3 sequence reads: CAWSTGVPNEKLFF. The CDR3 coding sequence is TGTGCCTGGAGTACGGGGGTCCCGAATGAAAAACTGTTTTTT.

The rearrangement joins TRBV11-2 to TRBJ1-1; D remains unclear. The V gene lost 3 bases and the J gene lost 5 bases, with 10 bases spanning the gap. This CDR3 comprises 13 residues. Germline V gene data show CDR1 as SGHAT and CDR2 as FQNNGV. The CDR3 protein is CASSFGERTEAFF. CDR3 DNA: TGTGCCAGCAGCTTCGGGGAAAGAACTGAAGCTTTCTTT.

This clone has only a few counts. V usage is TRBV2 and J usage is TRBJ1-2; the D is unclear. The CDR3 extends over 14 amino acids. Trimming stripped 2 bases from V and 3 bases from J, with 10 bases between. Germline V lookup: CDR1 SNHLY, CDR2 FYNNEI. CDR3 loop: CASSEWAGDYGYTF. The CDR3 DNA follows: TGTGCCAGCAGTGAATGGGCGGGAGACTATGGCTACACCTTC.